This T cell receptor (beta chain) came from a study of blood T cell repertoires in COVID-19 (dated by TCRdb to between 2020 and 2021). Regarding the complete study: The collaborator samples originated in the United States, Italy and Spain and spanned the acute and convalescent phases of COVID-19. The material from the prospective study consisted of cDNA or gDNA derived from T cells, B-cell-depleted T cells, or PBMCs. Deeply sampled blood TCRbeta repertoires from subjects exposed to, actively infected with, or recovered from COVID-19 were included in the dataset. The repertoires were made available in a free public database intended to serve as a resource for research on the immune response to SARS-CoV-2. Samples were obtained from the ongoing ImmuneRACE study (first 160 participants) and from 950 to 1,500 subjects provided by 6 global collaborators. A de-identified subject ID, COVID-19 status, age in years and sex were almost always included in the sample metadata. Where available, HLA class I and class II types were taken from metadata supplied by the sample provider and were not determined by assay-based typing. Overall results and qualifications from the work: The amount of clinical and demographic metadata varied by source and participant and was provided uncurated.

TCRbeta CDR3 regions were amplified from genomic DNA by means of the immunoSEQ Assay, a bias-controlled multiplex PCR. The authors' pipeline ran thus. Within the assay, amplification of reference gene primers was used to estimate how many nucleated cells each sample contained. To quantify the absolute abundance of each unique TCRbeta CDR3 rearrangement, sequence reads were collapsed and filtered. For each sample, productive Simpson clonality was calculated by taking the square root of Simpson's diversity index across productive rearrangements. The clones in this table, taken by TCRdb from immuneACCESS, are in-frame only. Not every clone is retained; where verified, under half of the shortfall comes from an unresolved V gene, and the cause of the rest is unknown. V, J and clone size derive from that table, while D and trimming were established from the DNA sequence. This sample holds 250,000 to 300,000 clones; around 89% were observed only once. The top ten hold about 12% of the sample.

The collaborating institutions used their own protocols to collect whole blood in K2EDTA tubes. Collaborator samples were shipped for TCRbeta analysis as frozen whole blood, isolated PBMCs, or DNA extracted from either sample type. Concerning this clone: Its antigen has not been determined. No much larger clone is present one base from it, and per-base qualities are unavailable.

Per the germline V gene (reference sequence), LNHDA is the CDR1 and SQIVND is the CDR2. V is cut by 6 bases and J by 11 bases, and the space between the germline ends is 22 bases. The CDR3 starts with the cysteine, ends with the phenylalanine, and has 14 residues. Solely the CDR3 DNA is kept, with 42 bases framed from the first base. This receptor chain uses TRBV19 and TRBJ1-1; a confident D gene designation cannot be given. This TCR was recovered from a woman between 55 and 75 years old with acute or convalescent COVID-19. Sequencing was carried out using peripheral blood. Here is the DNA: TGTGCCAGTAGATCTGACAACGTAGCGCTTAGGGCTTTCTTT. It specifies CASRSDNVALRAFF.